The TCR beta chain described here comes from a study of blood T cell repertoires in COVID-19. Study-level background: Sites across the United States, Italy and Spain contributed samples from acute and convalescent COVID-19.

The V segment lost 5 bases and the J segment 4 bases; nucleotides outside the gene matches: 3. Germline assignment: CDR1 SNHLY and CDR2 FYNNEI. CDR3 length equals 15 residues. TCRdb keeps only in-frame clones here, not all; method: immunoSEQ multiplex PCR. The data contain 30,000 to 40,000 clones, approximately 86% of them singletons. This chain links TRBV2 with TRBJ1-4, with 11 bases aligning to TRBD1. This receptor was taken from a woman aged 80 or older with active or convalescent COVID-19. The sequencing input was peripheral blood. The CDR3 DNA sequence: TGTGCCAGCAGTCCCGGGACAGGGGGTAATGAAAAACTGTTTTTT. It encodes CASSPGTGGNEKLFF.